This T cell receptor (beta chain) was found in a study of technical replicates of blood from a handful of donors. This CDR3 has 16 amino acids. With 0 bases removed from V and 2 bases from J, the gap between germline ends came to 14 bases. Germline loops: CDR1 MNHNS, CDR2 SASEGT. Sequencing used immunoSEQ multiplex PCR; TCRdb keeps in-frame clones, though not all of them. The repertoire holds tens of thousands of clones, with more than 85% as singletons. The sequence came from a human donor in good health. The chain links TRBV6-1 to TRBJ2-7, with D possibly TRBD2 on 6 matching bases. The sample was T cells isolated from PBMCs. For the CDR3, the DNA is TGTGCCAGCAGTGAAGCAGGGAAACGGAGGGCCTACGAGCAGTACTTC. Protein product: CASSEAGKRRAYEQYF.